This is a list of T cell receptor beta chains from one sample in a study of blood T cells in healthy people across ages. TCRdb recomputed calls from the 5' RACE reads with MiXCR, one row per CDR3 protein. This table holds more than 1.4 million distinct CDR3 sequences, approximately 42% found once. The sample consisted of blood. The receptors were gathered from a woman aged 18-29 years in good health. CDR3s include the opening cysteine and the closing phenylalanine or tryptophan. The D gene is left open where the match is weak. Clone size appears in some rows only: once, few, many, or a class for an expanded clone.

clone_size	d_call	v_call	j_call	cdr3_nt	cdr3_aa
.	TRBD2	TRBV4-2	TRBJ2-1	TGTGCCAGCAGCCAGAGCGGGAGTAAGAATGAGCAGTTCTTC	CASSQSGSKNEQFF
.	TRBD1	TRBV2	TRBJ1-1	TGTGCCAGCAGTGGATGGACAGGGGGGACTGAAGCTTTCTTT	CASSGWTGGTEAFF
few	TRBD1	TRBV10-3	TRBJ1-1	TGTGCCATCAGGGGACAGATTGAAGCTTTCTTT	CAIRGQIEAFF
.	.	TRBV20-1	TRBJ2-3	TGCAGTGCTATTACAGGCGCCGTCACAGATACGCAGTATTTT	CSAITGAVTDTQYF
.	TRBD1	TRBV28	TRBJ1-2	TGTGCCAGCAGCCCAAGGACAGGGAAAGGCTATGGCTACACCTTC	CASSPRTGKGYGYTF
.	TRBD1	TRBV5-1	TRBJ2-7	TGCGCCAGCAGCCGGCAGGGGGACACCTACGAGCAGTACTTC	CASSRQGDTYEQYF
.	.	TRBV10-3	TRBJ2-1	TGTGCCACCTCAGGGGAGAGAGAGACCCAGTTCTTC	CATSGERETQFF
.	TRBD1	TRBV11-2	TRBJ2-3	TGTGTCAGCAGCTTTGGGTCTTTGGGGACAGCGAACACAGATACGCAGTATTTT	CVSSFGSLGTANTDTQYF
.	TRBD2	TRBV5-1	TRBJ2-1	TGCGCCAGCAGCTTGGCTGGGGCTAGCGGGTCCTACAATGAGCAGTTCTTC	CASSLAGASGSYNEQFF
few	TRBD2	TRBV5-1	TRBJ2-1	TGCGCCAGCAGCGCGGGACTAGCGGGAGTAGGCGATGAGCAGTTCTTC	CASSAGLAGVGDEQFF
.	.	TRBV21-1	TRBJ1-5	TGTGCCAGCAGCAAAGCCATCACAGGGAGCAATCAGCCCCAGCATTTT	CASSKAITGSNQPQHF
few	TRBD2	TRBV6-5	TRBJ2-3	TGTGCCAGCAGTTATGCGGGAGGGCCCGGAGATACGCAGTATTTT	CASSYAGGPGDTQYF
few	.	TRBV6-1	TRBJ2-5	TGTGCCAGCCGAAAGAGGGGGGCAGGAGAGACCCAGTACTTC	CASRKRGAGETQYF
many	.	TRBV7-8	TRBJ2-7	TGTGCCAGCAGCTTAGCTAGCAGGGTCCAGGGCCGTTACGAGCAGTACTTC	CASSLASRVQGRYEQYF
few	.	TRBV12-3/TRBV12-4	TRBJ1-2	TGTGCCAGCAGTTTCAGGGCGGCCTATGGCTACACCTTC	CASSFRAAYGYTF
.	.	TRBV6-1	TRBJ2-1	TGTGCCAGCGGTCCCCTCGGTGAGCAGTTCTTC	CASGPLGEQFF
.	TRBD1	TRBV3-1	TRBJ1-6	TGTGCCAGCAGCCCGACAGGGGCCCGAAACTATAATTCACCCCTCCACTTT	CASSPTGARNYNSPLHF
few	.	TRBV28	TRBJ2-7	TGTGCCAGCAGGGGGGCTGTGGGGACGACTACCTACGAGCAGTACTTC	CASRGAVGTTTYEQYF
.	.	TRBV5-1	TRBJ1-5	TGCGCCAGCAGCTTCATCCAGCCCCAGCATTTT	CASSFIQPQHF
.	.	TRBV3-1	TRBJ1-6	TGTGCCAGCAACGGAAGGCCTTCGACACCCCTCCACTTT	CASNGRPSTPLHF
few	TRBD2	TRBV20-1	TRBJ2-7	TGCAGTGCTGGGGGGATGGGACTAGGCTCCTACGAGCAGTACTTC	CSAGGMGLGSYEQYF
.	.	TRBV7-2	TRBJ2-7	TGTGCCAGCAGCCTATCGCTCGGGGGTGGCGAGCAGTACTTC	CASSLSLGGGEQYF
many	.	TRBV20-1	TRBJ2-7	TGCAGTGCTAGAGGCTCGGGCGACGAGCAGTACTTC	CSARGSGDEQYF
few	.	TRBV2	TRBJ2-7	TGTGCCAGCAGTGCGGAATTGTCTTTTTACGAGCAGTACTTC	CASSAELSFYEQYF
.	TRBD2	TRBV6-1	TRBJ2-7	TGTGCCAGCAGTGAAGCTACTAGCGGATACGAGCAGTACTTC	CASSEATSGYEQYF
few	TRBD2	TRBV5-1	TRBJ2-1	TGCGCCAGCAGCTCAGCGGGGGGAAAATACAATGAGCAGTTCTTC	CASSSAGGKYNEQFF
.	TRBD1	TRBV6-2/TRBV6-3	TRBJ2-1	TGTGCCAGCAGCGAAACCTTGATCCGACAGGGCTCCTACAATGAGCAGTTCTTC	CASSETLIRQGSYNEQFF
few	.	TRBV7-9	TRBJ2-1	TGTGCCAGCAGCCGGGACCTTCAAGTGAGGAATGAGCAGTTCTTC	CASSRDLQVRNEQFF
.	.	TRBV5-1	TRBJ2-3	TGCGCCAGCAGCTTCGGGGCTAGCATCCCACCCCTCCCCACAGATACGCAGTATTTT	CASSFGASIPPLPTDTQYF
.	TRBD2	TRBV27	TRBJ2-2	TGTGCCAGCAGTACTAGCGGGGGGCTATTTTACACCGGGGAGCTGTTTTTT	CASSTSGGLFYTGELFF
.	.	TRBV20-1	TRBJ2-7	TGCAGTGCCCCTGGGCAGAACTCCTACGAGCAGTACTTC	CSAPGQNSYEQYF
few	TRBD2	TRBV10-3	TRBJ2-5	TGTGCCATCAGTGGGACTAGCGGGGTAGGAGAGACCCAGTACTTC	CAISGTSGVGETQYF
.	.	TRBV20-1	TRBJ2-1	TGCAGTGCTAGGGACCCGGGACACTCGTTCTCCTACAATGAGCAGTTCTTC	CSARDPGHSFSYNEQFF
few	.	TRBV20-1	TRBJ2-5	TGCAGTGCTAGAGGGGCCGGCGGAGAGACCCAGTACTTC	CSARGAGGETQYF
.	TRBD1	TRBV7-9	TRBJ1-2	TGTGCCAGCAGCCTCGACGGGACAGGCATAGGTGGCTACACCTTC	CASSLDGTGIGGYTF
.	.	TRBV12-3/TRBV12-4	TRBJ2-7	TGTGCCAGCAGTTTTTCCCGGGACGAGCAGTACTTC	CASSFSRDEQYF
.	.	TRBV6-1	TRBJ1-2	TGTGCCAGCAGGTTTACAGGCGCCTATGGCTACACCTTC	CASRFTGAYGYTF
few	.	TRBV20-1	TRBJ2-7	TGCAGTGCTAGAGATTTCAGACTCAGCACCTACGAGCAGTACTTC	CSARDFRLSTYEQYF
.	TRBD2	TRBV10-3	TRBJ2-1	TGTGCCATCGGCGGGAGTATAGCAAATGAGCAGTTCTTC	CAIGGSIANEQFF
few	.	TRBV5-4	TRBJ1-5	TGTGCCAGCAGCCGGGACCAAGGAGGATATCAGCCCCAGCATTTT	CASSRDQGGYQPQHF
.	TRBD2	TRBV6-6	TRBJ2-7	TGTGCCAGCAGAGGGCGAGCCGGGAGGGAAGGGAATGAGCAGTACTTC	CASRGRAGREGNEQYF